What follows is one T cell receptor beta chain and its context. Antigen specificity is unknown. The protocol was immunoSEQ multiplex PCR, while the TCRdb copy is restricted to in-frame clones and leaves out a portion. The sample contains 120,000 to 150,000 clones, roughly nine tenths of which appear only once. The record originates from a study of T cell responses to AZD1222 COVID-19 vaccine. Pooled in the analysis were second doses at about 4 or about 12 weeks. Whole-study results and caveats: Most donors were white British, females outnumbered males, and clonal diversity was possibly underestimated.

The sequence was collected from an adult who received the AZD1222 COVID-19 vaccine. The sample was peripheral blood, taken 28 days after the second AZD1222 dose.

This CDR3 is CASSPPGIYNEQFF. The CDR3 DNA reads TGTGCCAGCAGCCCCCCCGGAATTTACAATGAGCAGTTCTTC. This chain uses TRBV7-9 with TRBJ2-1; D is unclear. V lost 5 bases and J 4 bases, leaving 12 bases between the germline ends. The CDR3 extends over 14 amino acids. The germline V gene encodes CDR1 SEHNR and CDR2 FQNEAQ (reference sequence).